A single count supports the clone carrying this T cell receptor beta chain. Germline V gene data show CDR1 as LNHDA and CDR2 as SQIVND (reference sequence). J gave up 4 bases and V 5 bases, and 13 bases lay outside the gene matches. CDR3 length equals 17 residues. PCR used 60 Vbeta primers and 13 Jbeta primers. Some clones are missing from TCRdb's copy, which holds only in-frame ones; the method was immunoSEQ multiplex PCR. The repertoire holds approximately 100,000 clones, with 75% as singletons. This record comes from a study of cytomegalovirus exposure and HLA in healthy donors. This sequence joins TRBV19 and TRBJ1-1; 10 bases are shared with TRBD1. Sequenced input: PBMCs. The clonotype originates from a man aged 35-49 years in good health and CMV-seronegative. DNA for the CDR3: TGTGCCAGTAGTCAACACTACGGGACAGGGGAGGGCACTGAAGCTTTCTTT. This sequence encodes CASSQHYGTGEGTEAFF. Complete variable domain (other parts from reference TRBV19 and TRBJ1-1): DGGITQSPKYLFRKEGQNVTLSCEQNLNHDAMYWYRQDPGQGLRLIYYSQIVNDFQKGDIAEGYSVSREKKESFPLTVTSAQKNPTAFYLCASSQHYGTGEGTEAFFGQGTRLTVV.